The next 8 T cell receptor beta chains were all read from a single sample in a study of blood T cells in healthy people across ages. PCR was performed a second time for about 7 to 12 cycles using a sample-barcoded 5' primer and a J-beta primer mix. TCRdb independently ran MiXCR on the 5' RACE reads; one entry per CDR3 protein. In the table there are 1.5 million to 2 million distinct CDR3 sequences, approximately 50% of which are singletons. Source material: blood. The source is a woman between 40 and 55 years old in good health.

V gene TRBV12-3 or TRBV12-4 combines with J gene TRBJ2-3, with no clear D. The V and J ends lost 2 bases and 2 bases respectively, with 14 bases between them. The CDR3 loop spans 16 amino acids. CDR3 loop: CASSLRADRLTDTQYF. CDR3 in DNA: TGTGCCAGCAGTTTACGTGCAGATCGACTCACAGATACGCAGTATTTT.

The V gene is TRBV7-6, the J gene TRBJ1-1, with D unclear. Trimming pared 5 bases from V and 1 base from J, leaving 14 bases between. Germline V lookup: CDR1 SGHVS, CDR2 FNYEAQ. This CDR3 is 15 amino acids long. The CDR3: CASSPQPSRNTEAFF. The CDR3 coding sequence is TGTGCCAGCAGCCCTCAACCGTCGCGGAACACTGAAGCTTTCTTT. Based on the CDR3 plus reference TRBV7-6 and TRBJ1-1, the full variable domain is GAGVSQSPRYKVTKRGQDVALRCDPISGHVSLYWYRQALGQGPEFLTYFNYEAQQDKSGLPNDRFSAERPEGSISTLTIQRTEQRDSAMYRCASSPQPSRNTEAFFGQGTRLTVV.

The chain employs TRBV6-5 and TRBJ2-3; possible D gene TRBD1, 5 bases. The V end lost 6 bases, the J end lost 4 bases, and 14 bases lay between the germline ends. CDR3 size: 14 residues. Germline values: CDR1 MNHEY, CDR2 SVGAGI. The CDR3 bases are TGTGCCAGCAGGATCCTACAGGAATCAGATACGCAGTATTTT. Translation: CASRILQESDTQYF.

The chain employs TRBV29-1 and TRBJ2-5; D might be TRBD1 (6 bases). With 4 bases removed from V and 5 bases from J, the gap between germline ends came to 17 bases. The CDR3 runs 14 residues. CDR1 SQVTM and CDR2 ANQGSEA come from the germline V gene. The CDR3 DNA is TGCAGCGTTGGGGTCGCAGGGGCCGGTGAGACCCAGTACTTC. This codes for CSVGVAGAGETQYF.

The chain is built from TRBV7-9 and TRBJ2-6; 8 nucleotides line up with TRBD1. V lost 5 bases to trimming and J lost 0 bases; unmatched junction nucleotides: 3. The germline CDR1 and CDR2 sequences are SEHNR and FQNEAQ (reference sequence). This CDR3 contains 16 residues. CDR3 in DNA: TGTGCCAGCAGCGGGACAGGACGCTCTGGGGCCAACGTCCTGACTTTC. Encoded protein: CASSGTGRSGANVLTF.

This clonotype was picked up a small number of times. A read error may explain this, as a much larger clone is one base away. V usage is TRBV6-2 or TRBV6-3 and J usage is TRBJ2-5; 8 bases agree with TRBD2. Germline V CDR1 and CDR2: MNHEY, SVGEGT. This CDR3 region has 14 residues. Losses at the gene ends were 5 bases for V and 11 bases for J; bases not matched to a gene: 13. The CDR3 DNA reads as TGTGCCAGCAGTCCGACGGGGAGGGGACTAGTTCAGTACTTC. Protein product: CASSPTGRGLVQYF.

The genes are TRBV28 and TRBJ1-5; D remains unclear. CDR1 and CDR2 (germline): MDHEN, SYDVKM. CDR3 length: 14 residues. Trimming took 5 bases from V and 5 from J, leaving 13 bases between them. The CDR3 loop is CASSPKDRHQPQHF. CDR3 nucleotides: TGTGCCAGCAGTCCCAAGGACCGTCATCAGCCCCAGCATTTT.

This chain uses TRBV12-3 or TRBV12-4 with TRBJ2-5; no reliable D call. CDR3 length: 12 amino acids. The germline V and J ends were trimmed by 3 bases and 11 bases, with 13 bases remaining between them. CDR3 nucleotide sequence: TGTGCCAGCAGTTTGGGCCCAGCCGCGCAGTACTTC. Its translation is CASSLGPAAQYF.